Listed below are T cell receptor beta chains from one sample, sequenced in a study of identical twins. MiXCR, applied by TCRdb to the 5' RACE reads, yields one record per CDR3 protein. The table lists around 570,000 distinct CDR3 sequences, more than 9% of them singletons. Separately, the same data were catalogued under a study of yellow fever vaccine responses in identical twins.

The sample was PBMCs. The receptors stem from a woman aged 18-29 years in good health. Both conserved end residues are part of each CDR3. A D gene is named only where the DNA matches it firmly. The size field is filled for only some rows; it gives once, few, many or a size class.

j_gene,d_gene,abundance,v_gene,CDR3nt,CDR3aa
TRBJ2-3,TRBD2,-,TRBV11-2,TGTGCCAGCAGCTTAGGGTTTAGCGGGGGGAGCCTTAGCACAGATACGCAGTATTTT,CASSLGFSGGSLSTDTQYF
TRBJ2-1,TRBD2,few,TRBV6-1,TGTGCCAGCAAAGGAACGGGACTAGCGGGAGTGTGGAATGAGCAGTTCTTC,CASKGTGLAGVWNEQFF
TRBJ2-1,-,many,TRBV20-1,TGCAGTGCTAGAGACCCGCGGGAGTTCTTC,CSARDPREFF
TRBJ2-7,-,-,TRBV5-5,TGTGCCAGCAGCTTGCGCGGGTTCTCCTACGAGCAGTACTTC,CASSLRGFSYEQYF
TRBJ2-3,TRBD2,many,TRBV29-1,TGCAGCGCCTTGTCGGCGGGAAGCGGGAGTGGCACAGATACGCAGTATTTT,CSALSAGSGSGTDTQYF
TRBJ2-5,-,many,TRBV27,TGTGCCAGCAGTTCGGACTGGGGGATCGGGGACCAGTACTTC,CASSSDWGIGDQYF
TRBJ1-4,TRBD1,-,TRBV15,TGTGCCACCAGCAGAGACGGGACAGCCCTGAATGAAAAACTGTTTTTT,CATSRDGTALNEKLFF
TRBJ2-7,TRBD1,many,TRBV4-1,TGCGCCAGCAGCCAAGAGGGACAGGGGGCGTACGAGCAGTACTTC,CASSQEGQGAYEQYF
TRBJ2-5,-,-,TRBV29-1,TGCAGCGTTAATTCGGCAGACCAAGAGACCCAGTACTTC,CSVNSADQETQYF
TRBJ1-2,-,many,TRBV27,TGTGCCAGCAGTTTAGCAGGTAGCACTAACTATGGCTACACCTTC,CASSLAGSTNYGYTF